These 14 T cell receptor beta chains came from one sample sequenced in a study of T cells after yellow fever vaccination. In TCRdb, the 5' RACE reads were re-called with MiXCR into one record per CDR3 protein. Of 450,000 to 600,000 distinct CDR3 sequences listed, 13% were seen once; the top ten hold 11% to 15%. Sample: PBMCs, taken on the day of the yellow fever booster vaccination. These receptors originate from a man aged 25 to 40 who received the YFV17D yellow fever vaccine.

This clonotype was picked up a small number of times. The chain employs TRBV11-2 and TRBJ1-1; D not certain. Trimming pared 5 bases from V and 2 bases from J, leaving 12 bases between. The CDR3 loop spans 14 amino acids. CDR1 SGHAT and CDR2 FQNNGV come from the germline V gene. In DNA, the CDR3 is TGTGCCAGCAGCCGCCTGGGATTTAACACTGAAGCTTTCTTT. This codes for CASSRLGFNTEAFF.

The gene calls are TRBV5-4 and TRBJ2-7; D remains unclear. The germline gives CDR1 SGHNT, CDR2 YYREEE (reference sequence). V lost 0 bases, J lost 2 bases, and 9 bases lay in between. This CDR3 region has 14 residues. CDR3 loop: CASSLDTATYEQYF. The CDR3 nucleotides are TGTGCCAGCAGCTTGGACACGGCTACCTACGAGCAGTACTTC.

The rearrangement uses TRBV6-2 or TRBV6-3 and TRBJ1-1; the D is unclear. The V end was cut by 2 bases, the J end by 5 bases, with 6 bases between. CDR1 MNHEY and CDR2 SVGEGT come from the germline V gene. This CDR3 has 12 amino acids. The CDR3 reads CASSYIRTEAFF. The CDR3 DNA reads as TGTGCCAGCAGTTACATCCGAACTGAAGCTTTCTTT.

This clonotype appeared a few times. The CDR3 protein is CAWNRYGAYNEQFF. CDR3 nucleotides: TGTGCCTGGAATCGGTACGGGGCCTACAATGAGCAGTTCTTC. This chain connects TRBV30 to TRBJ2-1, with D maybe TRBD2 (5 bases). The CDR3 is made up of 14 amino acids. The germline V and J ends were trimmed by 4 bases and 2 bases, with 12 bases remaining between them. The germline CDR1 and CDR2 sequences are GTSNPN and SVGIG (reference sequence).

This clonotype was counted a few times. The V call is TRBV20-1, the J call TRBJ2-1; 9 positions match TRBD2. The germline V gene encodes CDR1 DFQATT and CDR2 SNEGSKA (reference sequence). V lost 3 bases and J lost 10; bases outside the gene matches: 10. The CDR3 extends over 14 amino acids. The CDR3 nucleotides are TGCAGTGCTAGCGTTAGCGGGAGAGGTCAGGAGCAGTTCTTC. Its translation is CSASVSGRGQEQFF.

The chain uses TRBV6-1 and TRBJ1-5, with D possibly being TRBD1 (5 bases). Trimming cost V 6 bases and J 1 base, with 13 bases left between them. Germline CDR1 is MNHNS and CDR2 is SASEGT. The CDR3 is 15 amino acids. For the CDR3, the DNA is TGTGCCAGCAGCGCGGGACGCAGAAGCAATCAGCCCCAGCATTTT. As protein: CASSAGRRSNQPQHF.

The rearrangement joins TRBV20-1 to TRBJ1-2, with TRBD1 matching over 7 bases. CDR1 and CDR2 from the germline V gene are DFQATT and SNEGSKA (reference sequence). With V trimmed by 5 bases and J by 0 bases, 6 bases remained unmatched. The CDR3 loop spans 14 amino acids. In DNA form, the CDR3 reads TGCAGTGCTGTGACAGGGAAAACTAACTATGGCTACACCTTC. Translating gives CSAVTGKTNYGYTF.

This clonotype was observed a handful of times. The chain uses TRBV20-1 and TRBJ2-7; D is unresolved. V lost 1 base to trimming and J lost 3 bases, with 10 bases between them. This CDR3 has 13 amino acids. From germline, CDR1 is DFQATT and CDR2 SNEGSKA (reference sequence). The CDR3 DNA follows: TGCAGTGCTAGAGTACAACCTTTCTACGAGCAGTACTTC. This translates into CSARVQPFYEQYF.

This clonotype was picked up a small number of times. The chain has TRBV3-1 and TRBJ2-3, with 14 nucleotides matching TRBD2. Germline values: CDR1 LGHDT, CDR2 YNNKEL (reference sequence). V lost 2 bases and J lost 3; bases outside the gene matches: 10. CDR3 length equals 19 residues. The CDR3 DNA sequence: TGTGCCAGCAGCCAAAAAGGACTAGCGGGAGGAGGAGAGACAGATACGCAGTATTTT. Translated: CASSQKGLAGGGETDTQYF.

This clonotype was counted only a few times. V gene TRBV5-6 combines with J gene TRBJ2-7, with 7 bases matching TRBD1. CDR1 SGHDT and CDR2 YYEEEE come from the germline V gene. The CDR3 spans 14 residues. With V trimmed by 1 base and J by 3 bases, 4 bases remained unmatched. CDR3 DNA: TGTGCCAGCAGCTTGCTACAGGGGTACTACGAGCAGTACTTC. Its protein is CASSLLQGYYEQYF.

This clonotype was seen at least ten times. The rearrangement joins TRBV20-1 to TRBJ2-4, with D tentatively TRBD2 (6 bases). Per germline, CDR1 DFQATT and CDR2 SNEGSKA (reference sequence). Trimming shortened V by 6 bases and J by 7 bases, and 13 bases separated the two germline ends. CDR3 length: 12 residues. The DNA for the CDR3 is TGCAGTGCCTGGGAGGTGGGGAACATTCAGTACTTC. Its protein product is CSAWEVGNIQYF.

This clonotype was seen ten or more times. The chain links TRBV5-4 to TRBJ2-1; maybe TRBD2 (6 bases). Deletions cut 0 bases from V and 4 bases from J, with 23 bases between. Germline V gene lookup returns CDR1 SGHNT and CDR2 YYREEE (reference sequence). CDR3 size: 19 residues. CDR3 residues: CASSLARSRILAGYNEQFF. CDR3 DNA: TGTGCCAGCAGCTTGGCGAGGAGCCGGATTCTGGCGGGATACAATGAGCAGTTCTTC.

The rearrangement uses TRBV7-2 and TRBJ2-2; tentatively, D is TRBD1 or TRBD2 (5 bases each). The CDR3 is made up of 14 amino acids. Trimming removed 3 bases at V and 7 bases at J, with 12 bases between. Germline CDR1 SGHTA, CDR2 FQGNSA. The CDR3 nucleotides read TGTGCCAGCAGCTTCATCATGAGGGGCGGGGAGCTGTTTTTT. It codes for CASSFIMRGGELFF.

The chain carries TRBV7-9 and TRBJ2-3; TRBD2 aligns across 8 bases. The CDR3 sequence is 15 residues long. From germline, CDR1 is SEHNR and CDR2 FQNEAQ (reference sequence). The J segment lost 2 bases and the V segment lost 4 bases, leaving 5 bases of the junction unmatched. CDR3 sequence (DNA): TGTGCCAGCAGCTCCTTTAGCGGGACCACAGATACGCAGTATTTT. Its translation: CASSSFSGTTDTQYF.